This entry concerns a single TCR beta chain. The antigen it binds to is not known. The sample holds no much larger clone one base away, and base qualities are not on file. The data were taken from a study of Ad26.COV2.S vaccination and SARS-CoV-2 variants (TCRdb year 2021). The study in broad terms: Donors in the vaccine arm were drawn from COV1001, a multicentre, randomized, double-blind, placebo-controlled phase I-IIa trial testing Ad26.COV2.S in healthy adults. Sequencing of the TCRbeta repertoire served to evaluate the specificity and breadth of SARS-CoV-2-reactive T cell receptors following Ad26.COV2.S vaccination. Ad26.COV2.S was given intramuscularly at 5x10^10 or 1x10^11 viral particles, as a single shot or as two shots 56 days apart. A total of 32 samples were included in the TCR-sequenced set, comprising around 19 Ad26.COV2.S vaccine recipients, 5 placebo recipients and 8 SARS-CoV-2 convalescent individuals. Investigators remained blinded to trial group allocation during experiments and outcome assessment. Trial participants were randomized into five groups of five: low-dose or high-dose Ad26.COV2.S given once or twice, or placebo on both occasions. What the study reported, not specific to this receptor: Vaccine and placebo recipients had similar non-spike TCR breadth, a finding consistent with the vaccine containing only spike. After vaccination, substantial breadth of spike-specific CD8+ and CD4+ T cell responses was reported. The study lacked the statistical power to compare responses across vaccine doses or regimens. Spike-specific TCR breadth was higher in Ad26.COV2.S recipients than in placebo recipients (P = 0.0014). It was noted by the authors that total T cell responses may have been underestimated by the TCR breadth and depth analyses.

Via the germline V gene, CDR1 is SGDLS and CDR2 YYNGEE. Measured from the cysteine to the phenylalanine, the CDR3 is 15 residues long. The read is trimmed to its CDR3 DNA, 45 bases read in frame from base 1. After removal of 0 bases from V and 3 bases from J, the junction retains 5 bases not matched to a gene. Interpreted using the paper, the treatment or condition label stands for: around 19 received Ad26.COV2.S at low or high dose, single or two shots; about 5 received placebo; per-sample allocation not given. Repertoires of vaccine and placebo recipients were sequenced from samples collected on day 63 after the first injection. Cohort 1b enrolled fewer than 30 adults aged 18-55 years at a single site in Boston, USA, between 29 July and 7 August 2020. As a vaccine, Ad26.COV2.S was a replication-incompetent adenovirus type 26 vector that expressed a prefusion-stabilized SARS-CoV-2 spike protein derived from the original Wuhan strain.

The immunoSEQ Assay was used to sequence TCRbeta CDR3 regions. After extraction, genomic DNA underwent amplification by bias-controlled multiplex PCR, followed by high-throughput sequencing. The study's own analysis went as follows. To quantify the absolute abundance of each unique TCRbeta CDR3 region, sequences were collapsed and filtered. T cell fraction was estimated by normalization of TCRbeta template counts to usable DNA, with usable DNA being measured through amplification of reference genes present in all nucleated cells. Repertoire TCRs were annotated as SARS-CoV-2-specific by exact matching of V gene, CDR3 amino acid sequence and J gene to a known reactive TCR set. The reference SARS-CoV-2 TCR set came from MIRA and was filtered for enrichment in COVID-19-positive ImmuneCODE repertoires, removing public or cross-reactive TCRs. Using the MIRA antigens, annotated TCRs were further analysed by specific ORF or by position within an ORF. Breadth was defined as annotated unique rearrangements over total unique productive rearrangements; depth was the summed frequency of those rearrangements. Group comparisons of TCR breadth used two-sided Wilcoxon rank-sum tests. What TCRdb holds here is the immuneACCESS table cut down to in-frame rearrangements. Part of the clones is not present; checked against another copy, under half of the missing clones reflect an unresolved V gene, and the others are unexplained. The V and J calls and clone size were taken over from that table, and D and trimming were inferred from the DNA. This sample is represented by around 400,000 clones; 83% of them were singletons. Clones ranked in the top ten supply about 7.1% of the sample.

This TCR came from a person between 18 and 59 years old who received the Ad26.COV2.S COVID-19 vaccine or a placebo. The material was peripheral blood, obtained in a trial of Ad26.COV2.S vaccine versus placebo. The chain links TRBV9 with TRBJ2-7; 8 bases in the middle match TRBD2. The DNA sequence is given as TGTGCCAGCAGCGTAGGAGGGACTAGGGACTACGAGCAGTACTTC. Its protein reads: CASSVGGTRDYEQYF.